The rows below give T cell receptor beta chains drawn from one sample of a study of cytomegalovirus exposure and HLA in healthy donors. Sequencing was performed with immunoSEQ multiplex PCR; in TCRdb, only in-frame clones are kept and a portion is missing. The sample shows about 130,000 clones, 80% of them seen only once. Sequencing input: PBMCs. These receptors were obtained from a young man in good health and CMV-seronegative. Each CDR3 is given with its conserved first and last residue. A D gene is named only where the DNA matches it firmly. Size is stated for part of the rows, as once, few or many counts, or as a class when the clone is expanded.

V	J	D	size	DNA	CDR3
TRBV30	TRBJ2-5	TRBD2	-	TGTGCCTGGAGTGTACTAGCGGACCCCGGGACCCAGTACTTC	CAWSVLADPGTQYF
TRBV27	TRBJ1-1	-	-	TGTGCCAGCATTCCCCAGTTTTGGGGCATGAACACTGAAGCTTTCTTT	CASIPQFWGMNTEAFF
TRBV19	TRBJ1-4	TRBD1	-	TGTGCCAGTAGGAAACAGACAGGGGGTAATGAAAAACTGTTTTTT	CASRKQTGGNEKLFF
TRBV15	TRBJ2-1	-	-	TGTGCCACCAGCAGAGATTGGGCTCTCTACAATGAGCAGTTCTTC	CATSRDWALYNEQFF
TRBV19	TRBJ2-7	-	-	TGTGCCAGTAGTATAGGACAATCCTACGAGCAGTACTTC	CASSIGQSYEQYF
TRBV11-2	TRBJ1-2	TRBD1	-	TGTGCCAGCAGCTTAGAGGGCAGGGGGCTTCAGGGGTACACCTTC	CASSLEGRGLQGYTF
TRBV28	TRBJ1-4	TRBD1	-	TGTGCCAGCAGTTTAGGCAGCAGGGGGCGAGAAAAACTGTTTTTT	CASSLGSRGREKLFF
TRBV6-1	TRBJ2-5	TRBD1	-	TGTGCCAGCAGTGTACAGGGGGTGGGAGAGACCCAGTACTTC	CASSVQGVGETQYF
TRBV6-5	TRBJ1-2	-	-	TGCGCCAGCAGTTACTTAACAGGGAACTATGGCTACACCTTC	CASSYLTGNYGYTF
TRBV7-7	TRBJ2-2	-	-	TGTGCCAGCAGCTTAAGTTGGGCGGAGGCCTCTAACACCGGGGAGCTGTTTTTT	CASSLSWAEASNTGELFF
TRBV13	TRBJ2-2	TRBD2	-	TGTGCCAGCACCGCGGGCGGGAGGGCCGCCACCGGGGAGCTGTTTTTT	CASTAGGRAATGELFF
TRBV18	TRBJ1-1	-	-	TGTGCCAGCTCACCACCTTACCAAGGGGCGAACACTGAAGCTTTCTTT	CASSPPYQGANTEAFF
TRBV6-5	TRBJ2-5	-	-	TGTGCCAGCAGTTTTTTTACTTCTAAAGAGACCCAGTACTTC	CASSFFTSKETQYF
TRBV7-9	TRBJ2-7	-	once	TGTGCCAGCAGCTTAGGACAAGAGCAGTACTTC	CASSLGQEQYF
TRBV2	TRBJ2-2	-	-	TGTGCCAGCAGAGGGGGTACTTACACCGGGGAGCTGTTTTTT	CASRGGTYTGELFF
TRBV29-1	TRBJ2-7	TRBD2	-	TGCAGCGTTTTCACTAGCGGGAGATCTAGGGAGCAGTACTTC	CSVFTSGRSREQYF
TRBV7-9	TRBJ2-5	TRBD2	-	TGTTCCAGCAGCCTTCCCCCCTTGACTAGCGGGAAAAAATACTTC	CSSSLPPLTSGKKYF
TRBV5-8	TRBJ1-2	-	few	TGTGCCAGCAGCTTCGGGATTCGCTATGGCTACACCTTC	CASSFGIRYGYTF
TRBV28	TRBJ2-7	TRBD1	-	TGTGCCAGCAGTCCGCCGGGACAGGGGATCTACGAGCAGTACTTC	CASSPPGQGIYEQYF
TRBV25-1	TRBJ1-1	-	-	TGTGCCAGCAGTTCAGGGGCTGATACTGAAGCTTTCTTT	CASSSGADTEAFF
TRBV28	TRBJ1-2	-	-	TGTGCCAGCAATGTTATTAACTATGGCTACACCTTC	CASNVINYGYTF
TRBV5-1	TRBJ1-2	-	-	TGCGCCAGCAGGAGAACCTCCTTACAGGACAGTAACTATGGCTACACCTTC	CASRRTSLQDSNYGYTF
TRBV10-1	TRBJ2-3	TRBD2	-	TGCGCCAGCAGTGAGTCGGTAACTAGCGGGAGGTCGCGGACAGATACGCAGTATTTT	CASSESVTSGRSRTDTQYF
TRBV29-1	TRBJ1-1	-	-	TGCAGCGTCAGCTATCCACGGGACACTGAAGCTTTCTTT	CSVSYPRDTEAFF
TRBV5-6	TRBJ1-2	-	-	TGTGCCAGCAGCTCCAGCGGCTTTGGCTACACCTTC	CASSSSGFGYTF
TRBV28	TRBJ2-3	TRBD2	-	TGTGCCAGCAGTTTATTAGGACTAGCGGGTGCAGATACGCAGTATTTT	CASSLLGLAGADTQYF
TRBV5-1	TRBJ1-1	-	-	TGCGCCAGCAGCTTAGACGGGGGTAGAGGGACTGAAGCTTTCTTT	CASSLDGGRGTEAFF
TRBV5-4	TRBJ2-7	TRBD2	-	TGTGCCAGCAGCTTCTTAGCGGGAGGGTCGGGCGAGCAGTACTTC	CASSFLAGGSGEQYF
TRBV14	TRBJ2-3	-	-	TGTGCCAGCAGCCAAGATTGGCCAGCGGTCACAGATACGCAGTATTTT	CASSQDWPAVTDTQYF
TRBV5-4	TRBJ1-1	-	few	TGTGCCAGCACCGGTTCGCGGAACACTGAAGCTTTCTTT	CASTGSRNTEAFF
TRBV2	TRBJ1-4	-	-	TGTGCCAGTAGTCTGGGTGAGGGAGTAGGACTGTTTTTT	CASSLGEGVGLFF
TRBV2	TRBJ2-1	-	once	TGTGCCAGCAGTGAAAGGGGCAGCTACAATGAGCAGTTCTTC	CASSERGSYNEQFF
TRBV6-5	TRBJ1-2	-	-	TGTGCCAGCAGTTACTCGAGCGAGTCCTTACTCCAAGTATTC	CASSYSSESLLQVF
TRBV5-4	TRBJ2-3	TRBD2	-	TGTGCCAGCAGCTTGGGCGGGAGGGGTGCAGATACGCAGTATTTT	CASSLGGRGADTQYF
TRBV5-6	TRBJ2-7	TRBD2	-	TGTGCCAGCAGCTCGGGACTAGCGGGAACCTACGAGCAGTACTTC	CASSSGLAGTYEQYF
TRBV5-6	TRBJ2-3	-	-	TGTGCCAGCCGAAGGGAGGTTGCAGATACGCAGTATTTT	CASRREVADTQYF
TRBV25-1	TRBJ2-5	TRBD1	-	TGTGCCAGCAGTGATTTTGGGACAGGGCGGGAGACCCAGTACTTC	CASSDFGTGRETQYF
TRBV7-2	TRBJ1-2	TRBD1	-	TGTGCCAGCAAGGACAGGGGAGACTATGGCTACACCTTC	CASKDRGDYGYTF
TRBV6-5	TRBJ2-2	-	few	TGTGCCAGCAGTTACTCAGGGGTCACCGGGGAGCTGTTTTTT	CASSYSGVTGELFF
TRBV5-1	TRBJ2-1	TRBD2	-	TGCGCCAGCAGCCCTCAAAGCGGGAGCGCCTACAATGAGCAGTTCTTC	CASSPQSGSAYNEQFF
TRBV7-2	TRBJ1-2	-	once	TGTGCCAGCAGCTTGGCAGGGTCGAATGGCTACACCTTC	CASSLAGSNGYTF